A selection of T cell receptor beta chains follows, all from one sample in a study of blood T cell repertoires in COVID-19. The table came from immunoSEQ multiplex PCR; TCRdb's copy has only in-frame clones and leaves some out. The table lists some 77,000 clones, about 80% of them singletons. Sequenced material: peripheral blood. The receptors stem from a man between 65 and 85 years old with acute or convalescent COVID-19. The CDR3 runs from the conserved cysteine through the conserved F or W. The order of the fields is D gene, V gene, CDR3 length, J gene, clone size, CDR3 DNA, CDR3 protein. A D gene is named only where the DNA matches it firmly. Not all rows give a size; the values are once, few, many and, for expanded clones, a class.

D gene: TRBD2
V gene: TRBV15
CDR3 length: 15
J gene: TRBJ2-7
clone size: few
CDR3 DNA: TGTGCCACCAGCAGAGATCCGGGGGGATCGGACGAGCAGTACTTC
CDR3 protein: CATSRDPGGSDEQYF

D gene: NA
V gene: TRBV7-3
CDR3 length: 14
J gene: TRBJ1-5
clone size: NA
CDR3 DNA: TGTGCCAGCAGCCCGCACGGACGGGAATCAGCCCAGCATTTT
CDR3 protein: CASSPHGRESAQHF

D gene: TRBD2
V gene: TRBV4-1
CDR3 length: 17
J gene: TRBJ2-1
clone size: few
CDR3 DNA: TGCGCCAGCAGCCAAGATCTCTTGACTAGCGCACACAATGAGCAGTTCTTC
CDR3 protein: CASSQDLLTSAHNEQFF

D gene: NA
V gene: TRBV2
CDR3 length: 11
J gene: TRBJ1-1
clone size: few
CDR3 DNA: TGTGCCAGCAGTGAAAGAGGCCCGGCTTTCTTT
CDR3 protein: CASSERGPAFF

D gene: TRBD2
V gene: TRBV28
CDR3 length: 17
J gene: TRBJ2-5
clone size: NA
CDR3 DNA: TGTGCCAGCAATGGGCTAGCGGGAGTTTCATCCAGGGAGACCCAGTACTTC
CDR3 protein: CASNGLAGVSSRETQYF

D gene: NA
V gene: TRBV5-1
CDR3 length: 15
J gene: TRBJ1-2
clone size: NA
CDR3 DNA: TGCGCCAGCAGCTTGGCGGCAGGGGTAGACTATGGCTACACCTTC
CDR3 protein: CASSLAAGVDYGYTF

D gene: NA
V gene: TRBV5-1
CDR3 length: 15
J gene: TRBJ2-5
clone size: NA
CDR3 DNA: TGCGCCAGCAGCTTGGGCTCGCAGAGGGAAGAGACCCAGTACTTC
CDR3 protein: CASSLGSQREETQYF

D gene: TRBD1
V gene: TRBV5-8
CDR3 length: 15
J gene: TRBJ2-5
clone size: once
CDR3 DNA: TGTGCCAGCAGCTCTCCGGGACAGGGACAAGAGACCCAGTACTTC
CDR3 protein: CASSSPGQGQETQYF

D gene: NA
V gene: TRBV15
CDR3 length: 14
J gene: TRBJ2-7
clone size: NA
CDR3 DNA: TGTGCCACCAGCAGAGATCCGCAGGCCTACGAGCAGTACTTC
CDR3 protein: CATSRDPQAYEQYF

D gene: TRBD1
V gene: TRBV19
CDR3 length: 12
J gene: TRBJ2-7
clone size: NA
CDR3 DNA: TGTGCCAGTAGGACAGGGATTAACGAGCAGTACTTC
CDR3 protein: CASRTGINEQYF

D gene: NA
V gene: TRBV7-3
CDR3 length: 13
J gene: TRBJ1-4
clone size: NA
CDR3 DNA: TGTGCCAGCAGCCGGACAGAATATGAAAAACTGTTTTTT
CDR3 protein: CASSRTEYEKLFF

D gene: NA
V gene: TRBV11-2
CDR3 length: 14
J gene: TRBJ2-5
clone size: NA
CDR3 DNA: TGTGCCAGCAGCTTAGGAGGGAGTCGAGAGACCCAGTACTTC
CDR3 protein: CASSLGGSRETQYF

D gene: NA
V gene: TRBV5-6
CDR3 length: 16
J gene: TRBJ1-4
clone size: NA
CDR3 DNA: TGTGCCAGCAGCTTGGCCGGAGCAGCAACTAATGAAAAACTGTTTTTT
CDR3 protein: CASSLAGAATNEKLFF

D gene: TRBD2
V gene: TRBV7-8
CDR3 length: 16
J gene: TRBJ2-1
clone size: NA
CDR3 DNA: TGTGCCAGCAGCCGGACCGGGACTAGCGGGCACAATGAGCAGTTCTTC
CDR3 protein: CASSRTGTSGHNEQFF

D gene: TRBD2
V gene: TRBV9
CDR3 length: 15
J gene: TRBJ2-3
clone size: NA
CDR3 DNA: TGTGCCAGCAGCGTAGACCGGGGGGGGAGGAATACGCAGTATTTT
CDR3 protein: CASSVDRGGRNTQYF

D gene: TRBD2
V gene: TRBV10-3
CDR3 length: 13
J gene: TRBJ2-5
clone size: NA
CDR3 DNA: TGTGCCATCGGCGCTAGCGGCCAAGAGACCCAGTACTTC
CDR3 protein: CAIGASGQETQYF

D gene: TRBD1
V gene: TRBV6-4
CDR3 length: 18
J gene: TRBJ2-2
clone size: NA
CDR3 DNA: TGTGCCAGCACCGGATTACGACAAGGGACAGGAGGGGCCGGGGAGCTGTTTTTT
CDR3 protein: CASTGLRQGTGGAGELFF

D gene: NA
V gene: TRBV5-1
CDR3 length: 17
J gene: TRBJ2-2
clone size: NA
CDR3 DNA: TGCGCCAGCAGCTTCAAGAGACAGCAAGGGGGTGCCGGGGAGCTGTTTTTT
CDR3 protein: CASSFKRQQGGAGELFF

D gene: TRBD1
V gene: TRBV7-8
CDR3 length: 16
J gene: TRBJ2-5
clone size: NA
CDR3 DNA: TGTGCCAGCAGCTTAGCGTTGTTGAGGGGGCAGGAGACCCAGTACTTC
CDR3 protein: CASSLALLRGQETQYF

D gene: TRBD2
V gene: TRBV9
CDR3 length: 15
J gene: TRBJ2-7
clone size: NA
CDR3 DNA: TGTGCCAGCAGCGTAGTTGCGGGAGAGTCGTACGAGCAGTACTTC
CDR3 protein: CASSVVAGESYEQYF

D gene: NA
V gene: TRBV9
CDR3 length: 16
J gene: TRBJ2-1
clone size: NA
CDR3 DNA: TGTGCCAGCAGCGTAGAGCAATGGGGGGAACACAATGAGCAGTTCTTC
CDR3 protein: CASSVEQWGEHNEQFF

D gene: NA
V gene: TRBV7-3
CDR3 length: 13
J gene: TRBJ2-1
clone size: NA
CDR3 DNA: TGTGCCAGCAGCTCTGACTTCTACAATGAGCAGTTCTTC
CDR3 protein: CASSSDFYNEQFF

D gene: TRBD2
V gene: TRBV5-4
CDR3 length: 17
J gene: TRBJ2-5
clone size: NA
CDR3 DNA: TGTGCCAGCAGCTTGGGCCCTACTAGCGGGAGGGGCGAGACCCAGTACTTC
CDR3 protein: CASSLGPTSGRGETQYF

D gene: NA
V gene: TRBV29-1
CDR3 length: 13
J gene: TRBJ1-3
clone size: once
CDR3 DNA: TGCGGATCCACAGGCAACTCTGGAAACACCATATATTTT
CDR3 protein: CGSTGNSGNTIYF

D gene: NA
V gene: TRBV6-1
CDR3 length: 14
J gene: TRBJ2-7
clone size: NA
CDR3 DNA: TGTGCCAGCAGTGAATTCCTGGGGAGAGACGAGCAGTACTTC
CDR3 protein: CASSEFLGRDEQYF

D gene: NA
V gene: TRBV9
CDR3 length: 15
J gene: TRBJ2-3
clone size: few
CDR3 DNA: TGTGCCAGCAGCGTAGGGGGGGGCTGGACAGATACGCAGTATTTT
CDR3 protein: CASSVGGGWTDTQYF

D gene: NA
V gene: TRBV5-1
CDR3 length: 14
J gene: TRBJ2-5
clone size: NA
CDR3 DNA: TGCGCCAGCAGCTTGGGAACTAGCAGAGAGACCCAGTACTTC
CDR3 protein: CASSLGTSRETQYF

D gene: NA
V gene: TRBV19
CDR3 length: 15
J gene: TRBJ1-5
clone size: NA
CDR3 DNA: TGTGCCAGTAGTATTGGAGGCAGGAGCAATCAGCCCCAGCATTTT
CDR3 protein: CASSIGGRSNQPQHF

D gene: TRBD1
V gene: TRBV19
CDR3 length: 16
J gene: TRBJ1-5
clone size: NA
CDR3 DNA: TGTGCCAGTAGTATAGACGAAGGCAGGGGGCTTCAGCCCCAGCATTTT
CDR3 protein: CASSIDEGRGLQPQHF

D gene: NA
V gene: TRBV4-1
CDR3 length: 15
J gene: TRBJ1-4
clone size: NA
CDR3 DNA: TGCGCCAGCAGCCAAGACGACGGACAGAATGAAAAACTGTTTTTT
CDR3 protein: CASSQDDGQNEKLFF

D gene: NA
V gene: TRBV27
CDR3 length: 12
J gene: TRBJ2-1
clone size: NA
CDR3 DNA: TGTGCCAGCAGTTTCTTGTACAATGAGCAGTTCTTC
CDR3 protein: CASSFLYNEQFF

D gene: NA
V gene: TRBV7-9
CDR3 length: 16
J gene: TRBJ2-3
clone size: NA
CDR3 DNA: TGTGCCAGCAGCTTATTCAGCACAGGGTACACAGATACGCAGTATTTT
CDR3 protein: CASSLFSTGYTDTQYF

D gene: NA
V gene: TRBV7-8
CDR3 length: 14
J gene: TRBJ2-7
clone size: NA
CDR3 DNA: TGTGCCAGCAGCTTAGCGGAGGGCTCCTACGAGCAGTACTTC
CDR3 protein: CASSLAEGSYEQYF

D gene: NA
V gene: TRBV7-2
CDR3 length: 16
J gene: TRBJ2-1
clone size: NA
CDR3 DNA: TGTGCCAGCAGCTTAACTCGTCCCCGACGGGGGAATGAGCAGTTCTTC
CDR3 protein: CASSLTRPRRGNEQFF

D gene: NA
V gene: TRBV19
CDR3 length: 14
J gene: TRBJ1-1
clone size: NA
CDR3 DNA: TGTGCCAGTAGTACCCCAAACTCGAAAACTGAAGCTTTCTTT
CDR3 protein: CASSTPNSKTEAFF

D gene: NA
V gene: TRBV30
CDR3 length: 15
J gene: TRBJ1-1
clone size: NA
CDR3 DNA: TGTGCCTGGAGTCGATGGGGAGAACTGAACACTGAAGCTTTCTTT
CDR3 protein: CAWSRWGELNTEAFF

D gene: NA
V gene: TRBV10-3
CDR3 length: 14
J gene: TRBJ2-2
clone size: NA
CDR3 DNA: TGTGCCATCAGTGAAAGTACTAATCCCGGGGAGCTGTTTTTT
CDR3 protein: CAISESTNPGELFF

D gene: TRBD1
V gene: TRBV5-1
CDR3 length: 13
J gene: TRBJ2-4
clone size: NA
CDR3 DNA: TGCGCCAGCAGCTTGGGACAGGGGCTAGACTGGGACTTC
CDR3 protein: CASSLGQGLDWDF

D gene: NA
V gene: TRBV11-3
CDR3 length: 15
J gene: TRBJ2-5
clone size: NA
CDR3 DNA: TGTGCCAGCAGCTTGGGTTCAGCGAGCCAAGAGACCCAGTACTTC
CDR3 protein: CASSLGSASQETQYF

D gene: TRBD2
V gene: TRBV15
CDR3 length: 19
J gene: TRBJ2-3
clone size: NA
CDR3 DNA: TGTGCCACCAGCACCGCAAAGGTCCGACTAGCGCCAAGCACAGATACGCAGTATTTT
CDR3 protein: CATSTAKVRLAPSTDTQYF

D gene: NA
V gene: TRBV5-4
CDR3 length: 16
J gene: TRBJ2-5
clone size: NA
CDR3 DNA: TGTGCCAGCAGCCCCTCCCGGGACACGTTCCAAGAGACCCAGTACTTC
CDR3 protein: CASSPSRDTFQETQYF

D gene: TRBD1
V gene: TRBV5-1
CDR3 length: 16
J gene: TRBJ1-6
clone size: NA
CDR3 DNA: TGCGCCAGCAGCTTGGGTTCAGGGGGCGCGGATTCACCCCTCCACTTT
CDR3 protein: CASSLGSGGADSPLHF

D gene: NA
V gene: TRBV7-2
CDR3 length: 12
J gene: TRBJ2-7
clone size: once
CDR3 DNA: TGTGCCAGCAGCTTGAGCTCCTACGAGCAGTACTTC
CDR3 protein: CASSLSSYEQYF

D gene: TRBD1
V gene: TRBV5-1
CDR3 length: 16
J gene: TRBJ2-1
clone size: NA
CDR3 DNA: TGCGCCAGCAGCTTGCAGGGGACAGGGAACTACAATGAGCAGTTCTTC
CDR3 protein: CASSLQGTGNYNEQFF

D gene: NA
V gene: TRBV6-5
CDR3 length: 16
J gene: TRBJ1-4
clone size: NA
CDR3 DNA: TGTGCCAGCAGTTACCGACAGGCCTCAACTAATGAAAAACTGTTTTTT
CDR3 protein: CASSYRQASTNEKLFF

D gene: NA
V gene: TRBV2
CDR3 length: 17
J gene: TRBJ2-6
clone size: once
CDR3 DNA: TGTGCCAGCAGTGGAGGTATAGCAAACTCTGGGGCCAACGTCCTGACTTTC
CDR3 protein: CASSGGIANSGANVLTF

D gene: TRBD2
V gene: TRBV10-1
CDR3 length: 18
J gene: TRBJ2-3
clone size: NA
CDR3 DNA: TGCGCCAGCAGTGAGTCCTTGGGACTAGCGGAGAACACAGATACGCAGTATTTT
CDR3 protein: CASSESLGLAENTDTQYF

D gene: NA
V gene: TRBV12-3/TRBV12-4
CDR3 length: 13
J gene: TRBJ2-3
clone size: NA
CDR3 DNA: TGTGCCAGCAGTTGGGGGCTTGGAGATACGCAGTATTTT
CDR3 protein: CASSWGLGDTQYF

D gene: NA
V gene: TRBV29-1
CDR3 length: 12
J gene: TRBJ1-4
clone size: NA
CDR3 DNA: TGCAGCGTTCGGGATGGTGGTGAAAAACTGTTTTTT
CDR3 protein: CSVRDGGEKLFF

D gene: NA
V gene: TRBV29-1
CDR3 length: 15
J gene: TRBJ1-3
clone size: NA
CDR3 DNA: TGCAGCGTTGAAGATACCTCGCGCTCTGGAAACACCATATATTTT
CDR3 protein: CSVEDTSRSGNTIYF